These T cell receptor beta chains were read from a single sample in a study of CD8+ T cells in alopecia areata. The data were produced by immunoSEQ multiplex PCR, yet TCRdb's version contains in-frame clones alone and is incomplete. The table has about 100,000 clones, roughly 60% seen once. The source material was CD8+ T cells sorted from blood, sampled at approximately week 56, from a patient treated with tofacitinib. The receptors originated from a human donor with alopecia areata. Each CDR3 is given with its conserved first and last residue. Fields, in order: clone size, V gene, D gene, J gene, CDR3 protein, CDR3 DNA. A D gene is named only where the DNA matches it firmly. Expanded clones are given a class, and other clones once, few, many or no size at all.

-,TRBV2,-,TRBJ2-3,CASRGADTQYF,TGTGCCAGCAGGGGTGCAGATACGCAGTATTTT
-,TRBV2,-,TRBJ2-7,CASSGTVSYEQYF,TGTGCCAGCAGCGGGACTGTATCCTACGAGCAGTACTTC
-,TRBV21-1,-,TRBJ1-2,CASSDRASGRLGGYTF,TGTGCCAGCAGCGATCGGGCCTCGGGGCGCCTAGGAGGCTACACCTTC
-,TRBV7-9,TRBD1,TRBJ1-1,CASSSRQGSTEAFF,TGTGCCAGCAGCTCCCGACAGGGTTCCACTGAAGCTTTCTTT
-,TRBV4-2,TRBD2,TRBJ2-1,CASSPGLAGTNEQFF,TGTGCCAGCAGCCCCGGACTAGCGGGGACCAATGAGCAGTTCTTC
few,TRBV11-2,TRBD1,TRBJ1-1,CASSFGTGQWTEAFF,TGTGCCAGCAGCTTCGGGACAGGGCAGTGGACTGAAGCTTTCTTT
-,TRBV27,-,TRBJ1-2,CASRGDWVGGYTF,TGTGCCAGCAGGGGGGACTGGGTCGGAGGCTACACCTTC
-,TRBV4-1,TRBD1,TRBJ1-5,CASSPGQGMGQPQHF,TGCGCCAGCAGCCCGGGACAGGGGATGGGGCAGCCCCAGCATTTT
-,TRBV29-1,-,TRBJ2-3,CSVEGFRKMTTDTQYF,TGCAGCGTTGAAGGGTTCCGAAAAATGACCACAGATACGCAGTATTTT
-,TRBV9,-,TRBJ2-1,CASSPGSSYNEQFF,TGTGCCAGCAGCCCCGGGAGTTCCTACAATGAGCAGTTCTTC
-,TRBV4-2,-,TRBJ2-3,CASRPDGAVDTQYF,TGTGCCAGCCGCCCAGACGGGGCGGTAGATACGCAGTATTTT
-,TRBV9,-,TRBJ2-5,CASSVFAGRQETQYF,TGTGCCAGCAGCGTTTTCGCAGGCAGGCAAGAGACCCAGTACTTC
-,TRBV6-5,-,TRBJ1-5,CASSPLIRQPQHF,TGTGCCAGCAGTCCCCTGATCAGGCAGCCCCAGCATTTT
few,TRBV5-1,TRBD2,TRBJ2-3,CASSLASSGGFADTQYF,TGCGCCAGCAGCTTGGCGAGTAGCGGGGGGTTCGCAGATACGCAGTATTTT
-,TRBV9,-,TRBJ2-2,CASSVEAVANTGELFF,TGTGCCAGCAGCGTAGAGGCGGTTGCGAACACCGGGGAGCTGTTTTTT
-,TRBV7-2,-,TRBJ2-1,CASSHPGSYNEQFF,TGTGCCAGCAGCCACCCTGGGTCCTACAATGAGCAGTTCTTC
-,TRBV18,-,TRBJ2-5,CASSPTAGHGETQYF,TGTGCCAGCTCACCTACAGCAGGCCACGGGGAGACCCAGTACTTC
-,TRBV6-1,-,TRBJ1-5,CASGGSQHF,TGTGCCAGCGGCGGGTCCCAGCATTTT
few,TRBV14,TRBD2,TRBJ2-1,CASSQPGLAGNEQFF,TGTGCCAGCAGCCAACCGGGACTAGCGGGGAATGAGCAGTTCTTC
-,TRBV10-3,TRBD1,TRBJ1-6,CAISESAPRGRNSPLHF,TGTGCCATCAGTGAGTCGGCGCCGAGGGGGCGTAATTCACCCCTCCACTTT
-,TRBV4-1,-,TRBJ2-1,CASSLIVGSSYNEQFF,TGCGCCAGCAGCCTCATCGTTGGGAGCTCCTACAATGAGCAGTTCTTC
-,TRBV11-2,TRBD2,TRBJ2-1,CASSSYLAGVLSQFF,TGTGCCAGCAGCTCTTACCTAGCGGGGGTATTATCTCAGTTCTTC
-,TRBV11-2,TRBD1,TRBJ2-7,CASSGGGQGYYEQYF,TGTGCCAGCAGCGGAGGGGGACAGGGGTACTACGAGCAGTACTTC
-,TRBV7-9,-,TRBJ1-2,CASSLVGNNYGYTF,TGTGCCAGCAGCTTAGTGGGGAATAACTATGGCTACACCTTC
-,TRBV23-1,-,TRBJ1-2,CASSHLDRLGYGYTF,TGCGCCAGCAGTCACCTAGACAGGTTGGGCTATGGCTACACCTTC
-,TRBV27,-,TRBJ1-5,CASSFRRNQPQHF,TGTGCCAGCAGTTTCCGCCGCAATCAGCCCCAGCATTTT
once,TRBV4-1,-,TRBJ2-7,CASSQDSPQGSYEQYF,TGCGCCAGCAGCCAAGACTCTCCTCAGGGCTCCTACGAGCAGTACTTC
once,TRBV27,-,TRBJ2-5,CASSSSGHLYQETQYF,TGTGCCAGCAGTTCTAGTGGGCACTTGTACCAAGAGACCCAGTACTTC
few,TRBV29-1,-,TRBJ2-5,CSVETLGGMPQETQYF,TGCAGCGTTGAAACCCTCGGCGGAATGCCCCAAGAGACCCAGTACTTC
-,TRBV19,-,TRBJ1-5,CAISTVGGGQPQHF,TGTGCCATCAGTACGGTGGGGGGCGGACAGCCCCAGCATTTT
-,TRBV19,-,TRBJ1-2,CASSASGTNYGYTF,TGTGCCAGTAGTGCATCGGGGACGAACTATGGCTACACCTTC
-,TRBV7-2,-,TRBJ2-1,CASSSERVEQFF,TGTGCCAGCAGTTCAGAACGGGTAGAGCAGTTCTTC
-,TRBV5-1,-,TRBJ2-3,CASTTYVGSTDTQYF,TGCGCCAGCACCACTTACGTCGGAAGCACAGATACGCAGTATTTT
-,TRBV2,-,TRBJ1-2,CASTPLENYGYTF,TGTGCCAGCACTCCTCTAGAAAACTATGGCTACACCTTC
few,TRBV15,-,TRBJ2-7,CATSRDGDYEQYF,TGTGCCACCAGCAGAGATGGGGATTACGAGCAGTACTTC
-,TRBV2,TRBD2,TRBJ2-1,CASITSGGSNEQFF,TGTGCCAGCATTACTAGCGGGGGGAGCAATGAGCAGTTCTTC
-,TRBV19,-,TRBJ2-1,CASSIGGINEQFF,TGTGCCAGTAGTATAGGGGGGATTAATGAGCAGTTCTTC
-,TRBV6-6,TRBD1,TRBJ1-4,CASSLTGGYEKLFF,TGTGCCAGCAGTTTGACAGGGGGGTATGAAAAACTGTTTTTT
-,TRBV18,-,TRBJ2-7,CASSEDYEQYF,TGTGCCAGCTCGGAAGACTACGAGCAGTACTTC
few,TRBV5-1,-,TRBJ2-7,CASSLRSSNEQYF,TGCGCCAGCAGCTTGCGCAGTTCCAACGAGCAGTACTTC
-,TRBV30,-,TRBJ1-2,CAWYGGRIYGYTF,TGTGCCTGGTATGGGGGACGGATCTATGGCTACACCTTC
medium-sized,TRBV27,-,TRBJ1-1,CASSRGPATEAFF,TGTGCCAGCAGTAGGGGCCCGGCCACTGAAGCTTTCTTT
-,TRBV13,TRBD2,TRBJ2-7,CASSRGTSGSYEQYF,TGTGCCAGCAGCCGAGGGACTAGCGGCTCCTACGAGCAGTACTTC
few,TRBV27,TRBD2,TRBJ2-3,CASSMAGDFSDTQYF,TGTGCCAGCAGCATGGCGGGGGATTTCTCAGATACGCAGTATTTT
-,TRBV11-2,TRBD1,TRBJ1-2,CASSLDRTGGTSGYTF,TGTGCCAGCAGCTTAGATCGGACAGGGGGCACTAGTGGCTACACCTTC
medium-sized,TRBV4-1,-,TRBJ2-5,CASSQGGQETQYF,TGCGCCAGCAGCCAAGGCGGACAAGAGACCCAGTACTTC